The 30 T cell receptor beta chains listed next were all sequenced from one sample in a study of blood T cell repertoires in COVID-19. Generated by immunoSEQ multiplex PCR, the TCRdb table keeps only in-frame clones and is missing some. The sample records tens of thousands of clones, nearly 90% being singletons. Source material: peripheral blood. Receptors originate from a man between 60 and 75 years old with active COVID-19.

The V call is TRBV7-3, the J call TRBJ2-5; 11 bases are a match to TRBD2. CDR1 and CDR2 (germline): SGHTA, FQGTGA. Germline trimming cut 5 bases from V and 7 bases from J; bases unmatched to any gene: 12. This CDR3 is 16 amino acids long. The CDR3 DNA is TGTGCCAGCAGCGGAATCTCTAGCGGGAGGAGTGGGACCCAGTACTTC. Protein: CASSGISSGRSGTQYF.

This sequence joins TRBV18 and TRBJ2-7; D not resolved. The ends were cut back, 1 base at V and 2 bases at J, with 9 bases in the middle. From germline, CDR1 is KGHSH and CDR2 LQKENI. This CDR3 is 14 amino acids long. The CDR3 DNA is TGTGCCAGCTCACCACGAGACTCCGCCTACGAGCAGTACTTC. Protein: CASSPRDSAYEQYF.

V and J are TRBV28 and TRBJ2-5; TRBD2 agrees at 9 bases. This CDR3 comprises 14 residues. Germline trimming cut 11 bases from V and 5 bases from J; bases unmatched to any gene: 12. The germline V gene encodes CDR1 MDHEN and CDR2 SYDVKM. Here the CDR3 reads CAGYHSGRGETQYF. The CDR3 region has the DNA TGTGCCGGTTATCATAGCGGGAGAGGGGAGACCCAGTACTTC.

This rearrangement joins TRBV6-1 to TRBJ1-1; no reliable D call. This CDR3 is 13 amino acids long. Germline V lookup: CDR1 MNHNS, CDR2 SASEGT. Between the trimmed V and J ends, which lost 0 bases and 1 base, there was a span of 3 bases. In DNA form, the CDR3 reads TGTGCCAGCAGTGAAGCTAGGAACACTGAAGCTTTCTTT. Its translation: CASSEARNTEAFF.

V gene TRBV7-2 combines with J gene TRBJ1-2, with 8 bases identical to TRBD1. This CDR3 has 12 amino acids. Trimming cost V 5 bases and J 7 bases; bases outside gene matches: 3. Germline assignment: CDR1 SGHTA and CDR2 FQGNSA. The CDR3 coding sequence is TGTGCCAGCAGCCCTGGACAGGGTGGCTACACCTTC. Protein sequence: CASSPGQGGYTF. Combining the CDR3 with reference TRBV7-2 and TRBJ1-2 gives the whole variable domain GAGVSQSPSNKVTEKGKDVELRCDPISGHTALYWYRQSLGQGLEFLIYFQGNSAPDKSGLPSDRFSAERTGGSVSTLTIQRTQQEDSAVYLCASSPGQGGYTFGSGTRLTVV.

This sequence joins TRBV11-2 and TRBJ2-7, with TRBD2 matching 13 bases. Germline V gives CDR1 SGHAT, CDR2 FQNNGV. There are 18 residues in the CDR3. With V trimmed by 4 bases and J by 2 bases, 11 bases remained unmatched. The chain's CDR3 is CASSYTGLAGVGAYEQYF. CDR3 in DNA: TGTGCCAGCAGCTATACTGGACTAGCGGGAGTGGGAGCCTACGAGCAGTACTTC.

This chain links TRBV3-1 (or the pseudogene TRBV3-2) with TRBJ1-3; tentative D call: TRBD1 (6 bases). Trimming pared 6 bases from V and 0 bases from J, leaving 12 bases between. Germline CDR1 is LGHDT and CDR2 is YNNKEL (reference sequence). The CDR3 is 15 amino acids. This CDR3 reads CASSRDTHSGNTIYF. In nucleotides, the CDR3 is TGTGCCAGCAGTCGGGACACTCACTCTGGAAACACCATATATTTT.

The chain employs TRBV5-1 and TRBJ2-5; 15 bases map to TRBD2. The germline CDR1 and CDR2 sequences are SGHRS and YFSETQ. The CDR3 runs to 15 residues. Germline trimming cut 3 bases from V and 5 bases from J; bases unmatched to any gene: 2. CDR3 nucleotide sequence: TGCGCCAGCAGCTCAGGGACTAGCGGGGGGGAGACCCAGTACTTC. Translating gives CASSSGTSGGETQYF. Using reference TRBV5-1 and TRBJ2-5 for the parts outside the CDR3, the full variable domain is KAGVTQTPRYLIKTRGQQVTLSCSPISGHRSVSWYQQTPGQGLQFLFEYFSETQRNKGNFPGRFSGRQFSNSRSEMNVSTLELGDSALYLCASSSGTSGGETQYFGPGTRLLVL.

The CDR3 DNA follows: TGTGCCAGCAGTTTCGGCGCGGGAGAGACCCAGTACTTC. It translates to CASSFGAGETQYF. The V gene is TRBV27, the J gene TRBJ2-5, with D possibly TRBD2 on 5 matching bases. This CDR3 comprises 13 residues. With 3 bases removed from V and 4 bases from J, the gap between germline ends came to 9 bases. Germline V CDR1 and CDR2: MNHEY, SMNVEV (reference sequence).

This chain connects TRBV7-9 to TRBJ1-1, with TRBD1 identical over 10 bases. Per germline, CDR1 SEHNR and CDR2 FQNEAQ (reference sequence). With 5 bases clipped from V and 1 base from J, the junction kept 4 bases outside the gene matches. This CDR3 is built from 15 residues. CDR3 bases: TGTGCCAGCAGCGGACGGGACAGGGGGAACACTGAAGCTTTCTTT. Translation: CASSGRDRGNTEAFF.

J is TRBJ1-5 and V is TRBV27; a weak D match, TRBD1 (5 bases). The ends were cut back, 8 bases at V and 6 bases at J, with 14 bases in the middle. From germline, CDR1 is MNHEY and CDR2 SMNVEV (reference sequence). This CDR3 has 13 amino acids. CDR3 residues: CASRSRGGQPQHF. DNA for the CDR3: TGTGCCAGCCGGTCAAGGGGCGGTCAGCCCCAGCATTTT.

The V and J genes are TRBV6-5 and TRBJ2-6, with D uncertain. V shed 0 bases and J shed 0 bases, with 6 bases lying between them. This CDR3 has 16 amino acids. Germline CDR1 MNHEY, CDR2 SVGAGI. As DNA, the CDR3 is TGTGCCAGCAGTTACTCGAGCGTCTCTGGGGCCAACGTCCTGACTTTC. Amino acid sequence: CASSYSSVSGANVLTF.

CDR3: CASSMAGPYGYTF. CDR3 bases: TGTGCCAGTAGTATGGCAGGCCCATATGGCTACACCTTC. V gene TRBV19 combines with J gene TRBJ1-2; D not resolved. The CDR3 spans 13 residues. V was pared by 3 bases and J by 5 bases, with 10 bases between. Looked up from germline, CDR1 is LNHDA and CDR2 is SQIVND (reference sequence).

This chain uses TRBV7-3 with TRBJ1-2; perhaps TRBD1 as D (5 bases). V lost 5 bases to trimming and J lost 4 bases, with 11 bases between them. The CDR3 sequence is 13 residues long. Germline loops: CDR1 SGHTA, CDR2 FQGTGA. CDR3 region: CASSLWGGYGYTF. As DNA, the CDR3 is TGTGCCAGCAGCCTATGGGGGGGCTATGGCTACACCTTC.

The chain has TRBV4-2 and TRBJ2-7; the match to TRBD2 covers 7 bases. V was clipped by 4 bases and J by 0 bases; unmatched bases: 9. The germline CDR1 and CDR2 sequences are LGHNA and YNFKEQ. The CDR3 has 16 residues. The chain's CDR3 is CASSPSASGSSYEQYF. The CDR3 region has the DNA TGTGCCAGCAGCCCGTCGGCTAGCGGAAGCTCCTACGAGCAGTACTTC.

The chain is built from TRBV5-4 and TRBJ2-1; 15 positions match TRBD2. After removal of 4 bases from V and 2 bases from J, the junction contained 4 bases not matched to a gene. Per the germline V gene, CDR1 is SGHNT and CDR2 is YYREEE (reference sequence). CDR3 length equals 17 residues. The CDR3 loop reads CASSAGTSGRTYNEQFF. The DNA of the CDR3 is TGTGCCAGCAGCGCAGGGACTAGCGGGAGGACCTACAATGAGCAGTTCTTC. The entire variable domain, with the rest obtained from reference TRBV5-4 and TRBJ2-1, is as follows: ETGVTQSPTHLIKTRGQQVTLRCSSQSGHNTVSWYQQALGQGPQFIFQYYREEENGRGNFPPRFSGLQFPNYSSELNVNALELDDSALYLCASSAGTSGRTYNEQFFGPGTRLTVL.

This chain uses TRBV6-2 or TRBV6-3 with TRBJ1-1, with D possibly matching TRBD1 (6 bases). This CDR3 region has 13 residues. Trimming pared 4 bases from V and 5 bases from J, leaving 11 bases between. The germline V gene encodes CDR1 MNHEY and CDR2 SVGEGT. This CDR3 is CASSFTGKTEAFF. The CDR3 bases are TGTGCCAGCAGTTTTACAGGGAAGACTGAAGCTTTCTTT.

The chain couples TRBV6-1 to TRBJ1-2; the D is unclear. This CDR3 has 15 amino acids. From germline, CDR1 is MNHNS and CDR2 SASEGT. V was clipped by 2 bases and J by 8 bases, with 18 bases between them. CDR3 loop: CASSERVSPIGGYTF. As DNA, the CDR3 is TGTGCCAGCAGTGAACGAGTGTCGCCGATCGGGGGCTACACCTTC.

Written as DNA, the CDR3 is TGTGCCAGCAGCTTAGCGGGCCGACGGGAAAAACTGTTTTTT. Translated, it gives CASSLAGRREKLFF. V usage is TRBV7-9 and J usage is TRBJ1-4; unclear D gene. Germline assignment: CDR1 SEHNR and CDR2 FQNEAQ (reference sequence). The CDR3 is 14 amino acids. Between the trimmed V and J ends, which lost 0 bases and 8 bases, there was a span of 10 bases.

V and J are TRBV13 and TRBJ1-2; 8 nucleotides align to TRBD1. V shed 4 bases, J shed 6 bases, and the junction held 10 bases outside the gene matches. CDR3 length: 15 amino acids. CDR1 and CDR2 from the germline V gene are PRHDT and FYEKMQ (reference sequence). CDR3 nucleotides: TGTGCCAGCAGCTCCACTCGACGACAGGGGCATGGCTACACCTTC. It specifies CASSSTRRQGHGYTF. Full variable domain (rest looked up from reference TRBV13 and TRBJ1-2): AAGVIQSPRHLIKEKRETATLKCYPIPRHDTVYWYQQGPGQDPQFLISFYEKMQSDKGSIPDRFSAQQFSDYHSELNMSSLELGDSALYFCASSSTRRQGHGYTFGSGTRLTVV.

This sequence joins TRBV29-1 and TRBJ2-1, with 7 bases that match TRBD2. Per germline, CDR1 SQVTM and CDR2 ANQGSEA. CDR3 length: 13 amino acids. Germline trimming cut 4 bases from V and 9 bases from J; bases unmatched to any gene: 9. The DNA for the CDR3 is TGCAGCGTTGTTATGGCTAGCGGTATTGAGCAGTTCTTC. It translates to CSVVMASGIEQFF.

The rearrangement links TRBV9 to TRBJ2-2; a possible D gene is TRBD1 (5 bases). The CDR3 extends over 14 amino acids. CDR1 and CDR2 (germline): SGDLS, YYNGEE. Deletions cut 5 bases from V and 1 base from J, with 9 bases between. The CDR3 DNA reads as TGTGCCAGCAGGGCAGGGAAGAACACCGGGGAGCTGTTTTTT. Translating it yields CASRAGKNTGELFF.

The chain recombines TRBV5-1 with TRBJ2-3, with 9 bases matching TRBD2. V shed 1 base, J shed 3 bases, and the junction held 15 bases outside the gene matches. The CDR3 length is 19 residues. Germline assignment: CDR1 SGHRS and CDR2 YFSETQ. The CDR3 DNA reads TGCGCCAGCAGCTTGAACCCCCCACCGGCGGGAGGGCCGACAGATACGCAGTATTTT. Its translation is CASSLNPPPAGGPTDTQYF.

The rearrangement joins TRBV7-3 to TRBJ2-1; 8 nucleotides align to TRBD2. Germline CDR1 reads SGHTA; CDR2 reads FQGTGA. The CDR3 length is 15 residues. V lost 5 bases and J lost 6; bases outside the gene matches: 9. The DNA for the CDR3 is TGTGCCAGCAGCCCCCTGGGACTAGAAGTCAATGAGCAGTTCTTC. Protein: CASSPLGLEVNEQFF.

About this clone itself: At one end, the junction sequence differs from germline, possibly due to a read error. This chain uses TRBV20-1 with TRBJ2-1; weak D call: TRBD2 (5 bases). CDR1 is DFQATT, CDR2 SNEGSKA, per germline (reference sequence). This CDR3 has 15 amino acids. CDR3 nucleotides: TGCAGTGCTAGTATTCCGGGGAACGCCTACAATGGGCAGTTCTTC. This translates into CSASIPGNAYNGQFF.

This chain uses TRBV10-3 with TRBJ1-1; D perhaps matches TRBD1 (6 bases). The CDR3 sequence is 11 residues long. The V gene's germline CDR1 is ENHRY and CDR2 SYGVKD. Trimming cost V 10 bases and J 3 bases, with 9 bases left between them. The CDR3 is CATKGDTEAFF. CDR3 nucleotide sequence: TGTGCCACCAAGGGGGACACTGAAGCTTTCTTT.

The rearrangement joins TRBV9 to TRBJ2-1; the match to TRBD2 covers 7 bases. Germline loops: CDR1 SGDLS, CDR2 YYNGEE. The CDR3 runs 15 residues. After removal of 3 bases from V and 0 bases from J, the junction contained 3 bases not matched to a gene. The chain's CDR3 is CASSAAGDSYNEQFF. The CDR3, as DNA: TGTGCCAGCAGCGCGGCGGGGGACTCCTACAATGAGCAGTTCTTC.

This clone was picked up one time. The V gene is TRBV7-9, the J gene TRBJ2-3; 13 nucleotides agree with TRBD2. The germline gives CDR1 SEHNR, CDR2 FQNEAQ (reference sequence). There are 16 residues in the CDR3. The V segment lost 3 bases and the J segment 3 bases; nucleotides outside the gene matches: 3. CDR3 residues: CASSLRTSGRTDTQYF. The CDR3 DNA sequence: TGTGCCAGCAGCTTGAGGACTAGCGGGAGAACAGATACGCAGTATTTT.

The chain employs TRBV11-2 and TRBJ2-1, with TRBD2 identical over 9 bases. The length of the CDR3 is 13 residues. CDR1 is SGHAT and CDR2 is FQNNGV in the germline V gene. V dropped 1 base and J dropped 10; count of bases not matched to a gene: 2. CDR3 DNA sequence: TGTGCCAGCAGCTTAGCGCTAGCGGGGGAGCAGTTCTTC. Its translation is CASSLALAGEQFF.

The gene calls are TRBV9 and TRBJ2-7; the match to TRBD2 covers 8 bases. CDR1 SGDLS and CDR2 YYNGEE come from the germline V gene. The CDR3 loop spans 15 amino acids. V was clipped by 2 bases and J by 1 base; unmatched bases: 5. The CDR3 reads CASSVDSGTSYEQYF. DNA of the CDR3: TGTGCCAGCAGCGTGGATAGCGGGACTTCCTACGAGCAGTACTTC.